Presented here are 16 T cell receptor beta chains from one specimen sequenced in a study of T cell changes during pregnancy in multiple sclerosis. TCRdb's table, derived via immunoSEQ multiplex PCR, lists solely in-frame clones and lacks some. The sample comprises approximately 110,000 clones, roughly nine tenths of which are singletons, and 3% to 3.5% rests with the top ten. Sequenced material: peripheral blood, taken after pregnancy. These receptors all come from a female donor with multiple sclerosis, enrolled in a pregnancy study.

This clone was counted once. This chain joins TRBV7-6 and TRBJ2-7; 10 bases align to TRBD2. CDR3 size: 14 residues. The junction had 7 bases not matched to a gene; V was cut back by 5 bases and J by 6 bases. The germline V gene encodes CDR1 SGHVS and CDR2 FNYEAQ. CDR3 residues: CASSLSGGAGEQYF. DNA of the CDR3: TGTGCCAGCAGCCTCAGCGGGGGGGCGGGCGAGCAGTACTTC.

V usage is TRBV2 and J usage is TRBJ2-3, with no clear D. The V gene lost 8 bases and the J gene lost 2 bases, with 5 bases spanning the gap. CDR3 length: 11 amino acids. Germline V gene sequence: CDR1 SNHLY, CDR2 FYNNEI. Written as DNA, the CDR3 is TGTGCCAGCGAGAACACAGATACGCAGTATTTT. Its protein is CASENTDTQYF.

This clone occurred once. The chain links TRBV27 to TRBJ2-7, with 7 bases matching TRBD1. V trimming: 0 bases; J trimming: 2 bases; junction bases outside the gene matches: 7. The CDR3 runs 16 residues. The germline CDR1 and CDR2 sequences are MNHEY and SMNVEV (reference sequence). CDR3 in DNA: TGTGCCAGCAGTTTATCGTTAGGGACAGCAACCTACGAGCAGTACTTC. Amino acid sequence: CASSLSLGTATYEQYF.

The CDR3 coding sequence is TGTGCCAGTAGTATGTGGGGCCAGCCCCAGCATTTT. This translates into CASSMWGQPQHF. The genes are TRBV19 and TRBJ1-5; TRBD1 is a possible D gene (5 bases). Trimming took 3 bases from V and 7 from J, leaving 7 bases between them. The CDR3 covers 12 residues. From germline, CDR1 is LNHDA and CDR2 SQIVND (reference sequence).

Here the CDR3 DNA reads TGCGCCAGCAGCCCGCGGGAGCTAGCGGCGTACAATGAGCAGTTCTTC. As protein: CASSPRELAAYNEQFF. The chain carries TRBV4-1 and TRBJ2-1; 7 bases align to TRBD2. The V segment lost 4 bases and the J segment 4 bases; nucleotides outside the gene matches: 10. There are 16 residues in the CDR3. Per germline, CDR1 MGHRA and CDR2 YSYEKL.

The chain is built from TRBV5-8 and TRBJ2-5, with 7 bases matching TRBD2. TRBJ2-7 matches the DNA end more closely, so the J call is doubtful. CDR1 is SGHTS, CDR2 YDEGEE, per germline. The CDR3 is 14 residues long. CDR3 region: CASSLVSSGYEQYF. CDR3 coding DNA: TGTGCCAGCAGCTTGGTGTCTAGCGGCTACGAGCAGTACTTC.

The chain combines TRBV11-1 with TRBJ2-7, with 8 bases aligning to TRBD2. CDR3 size: 15 residues. Germline V gives CDR1 SGHAT, CDR2 FQDESV (reference sequence). V lost 5 bases to trimming and J lost 2 bases; unmatched junction nucleotides: 8. Written as DNA, the CDR3 is TGTGCCAGCAGCCGCGGGGGGACGGGCCCCTACGAGCAGTACTTC. This codes for CASSRGGTGPYEQYF.

The CDR3 DNA follows: TGTGCCAGCAGTGAACGACGACAGGGGGCGGTCTACGGTGAAAAACTGTTTTTT. Protein product: CASSERRQGAVYGEKLFF. The chain links TRBV25-1 to TRBJ1-4; 10 positions agree with TRBD1. This CDR3 is built from 18 residues. Trimming removed 2 bases from V and 7 bases from J; junction bases left unmatched: 13. The V gene's germline CDR1 is MGHDK and CDR2 SYGVNS.

The CDR3 nucleotides read TGTGCCAGCAGTTATTTCGGGCGGGGGGACAATGAGCAGTTCTTC. Amino acid sequence: CASSYFGRGDNEQFF. The chain has TRBV6-5 and TRBJ2-1, with 8 bases that match TRBD2. Germline V gives CDR1 MNHEY, CDR2 SVGAGI. CDR3 size: 15 residues. Trimming cost V 3 bases and J 5 bases; bases outside gene matches: 6.

This clone was counted once. This chain links TRBV9 with TRBJ2-7, with 10 bases fitting TRBD2. V trimming: 7 bases; J trimming: 5 bases; junction bases outside the gene matches: 6. Germline CDR1 is SGDLS and CDR2 is YYNGEE. This CDR3 has 13 amino acids. CDR3 region: CASSSGGAHEQYF. CDR3 bases: TGTGCCAGCTCAAGCGGGGGGGCCCACGAGCAGTACTTC.

The chain recombines TRBV7-9 with TRBJ1-2; TRBD1 matches 7 bases. The CDR3 has 13 amino acids. V lost 4 bases, J lost 6 bases, and 5 bases stayed unmatched. CDR1 and CDR2 from the germline V gene are SEHNR and FQNEAQ (reference sequence). The CDR3 region has the DNA TGTGCCAGCAGCTACGGACAGGACGATGGCTACACCTTC. The encoded protein is CASSYGQDDGYTF.

This chain joins TRBV5-4 and TRBJ1-2, with 8 bases lining up with TRBD1. This CDR3 spans 15 amino acids. The germline V gene encodes CDR1 SGHNT and CDR2 YYREEE (reference sequence). After removal of 2 bases from V and 5 bases from J, the junction contained 8 bases not matched to a gene. The CDR3 region is CASSLGNRGAYGYTF. In DNA, the CDR3 is TGTGCCAGCAGCTTAGGGAACAGGGGGGCGTATGGCTACACCTTC. Supplemented by reference TRBV5-4 and TRBJ1-2, the full variable domain reads ETGVTQSPTHLIKTRGQQVTLRCSSQSGHNTVSWYQQALGQGPQFIFQYYREEENGRGNFPPRFSGLQFPNYSSELNVNALELDDSALYLCASSLGNRGAYGYTFGSGTRLTVV.

This chain uses TRBV5-1 with TRBJ2-1, with 7 bases identical to TRBD2. The trim removed 0 bases at V and 0 bases at J, leaving 3 bases unmatched. The CDR3 runs 16 residues. The V gene's germline CDR1 is SGHRS and CDR2 YFSETQ. The CDR3 here is CASSLGTGGSYNEQFF. The CDR3 bases are TGCGCCAGCAGCTTGGGTACGGGGGGCTCCTACAATGAGCAGTTCTTC.

This sequence joins TRBV27 and TRBJ2-4; D call uncertain. Germline CDR1 is MNHEY and CDR2 is SMNVEV (reference sequence). CDR3 length equals 13 residues. V dropped 3 bases and J dropped 5 bases, with 8 bases sitting between them. In DNA form, the CDR3 reads TGTGCCAGCAGTTTTTTGGCGGAAAACATTCAGTACTTC. Amino acid sequence: CASSFLAENIQYF.

The V call is TRBV5-1, the J call TRBJ1-3; the D gene is possibly TRBD1 (5 bases). Germline CDR1 reads SGHRS; CDR2 reads YFSETQ. The CDR3 has 15 residues. Deletions cut 4 bases from V and 0 bases from J, with 11 bases between. This chain's CDR3 is CASSQTGSSGNTIYF. The CDR3 nucleotides are TGCGCCAGCAGCCAAACAGGAAGCTCTGGAAACACCATATATTTT.

This chain joins TRBV15 and TRBJ2-7; TRBD2 might be the D (6 bases). The CDR3 sequence is 13 residues long. V shed 6 bases and J shed 3 bases, with 12 bases lying between them. Germline V lookup: CDR1 LNHNV, CDR2 YYDKDF (reference sequence). The CDR3 DNA sequence: TGTGCCACCAGTGGCGGGGCAAGCTACGAGCAGTACTTC. Protein product: CATSGGASYEQYF.